The TCR beta chain described here comes from a study of human T cells and chemical hapten exposure. The germline V gene has CDR1 SGHDT and CDR2 YYEEEE. The CDR3 has 15 amino acids. V gave up 4 bases and J gave up 0 bases, with 11 bases separating them. Study-level results: Among TCRs, those above 1 in 1000 frequency were unaffected by DPC sensitization.

The time point is: patch test 1, 2 weeks after DPC sensitization. Indicated treatment: therapeutic diphenylcyclopropenone sensitization with weekly scalp DPC. Non-pregnant alopecia patients aged 18 to 70, suitable for DPC therapy. This clonotype was recorded at least ten times. Antigen specificity is unknown. TCRdb itself ran the RACE reads through MiXCR, one entry per CDR3 protein. The sample records around 71,000 distinct CDR3 sequences, more than 8% being singletons. The chain combines TRBV5-6 with TRBJ1-5, with D possibly TRBD1 on 6 matching bases. The input for sequencing was whole blood, taken in connection with sensitization to the hapten diphenylcyclopropenone (DPC). This TCR was sampled from a woman aged 40 to 50 with alopecia areata. Some clones in this sample may be carry-over from other donors' samples. The CDR3 coding sequence is TGTGCCAGCAGCCGAAGGGGGAATAGCAATCAGCCCCAGCATTTT. Its translation is CASSRRGNSNQPQHF.